Following are 18 T cell receptor beta chains from one sample sequenced in a study of CD8 T cells in Susac syndrome. Random hexamers primed reverse transcription of about 0.5 to 1 ug RNA. MiXCR, applied by TCRdb to the immunoSEQ multiplex PCR reads, yields one record per CDR3 protein. The data contain almost 450,000 distinct CDR3 sequences, about 85% of them seen just once; the ten biggest clones take up approximately 0.12%. The sequenced sample consisted of CD8+ T cells from PBMCs. These receptors originate from a human donor with multiple sclerosis.

This clonotype was recorded a few times. The rearrangement joins TRBV6-1 to TRBJ2-2; D is uncertain. With 6 bases removed from V and 3 bases from J, the gap between germline ends came to 8 bases. Looked up from germline, CDR1 is MNHNS and CDR2 is SASEGT. This CDR3 has 13 residues. The CDR3 sequence is CASRSTYTGELFF. CDR3 bases: TGTGCCAGCAGGTCGACCTACACCGGGGAGCTGTTTTTT.

This clonotype was seen a single time. This chain connects TRBV18 to TRBJ2-7, with TRBD1 matching 8 bases. J was trimmed by 6 bases and V by 2 bases; bases with no gene match: 6. The germline gives CDR1 KGHSH, CDR2 LQKENI. The CDR3 is 14 amino acids. The CDR3 protein is CASSPGQGAVEQYF. The DNA for the CDR3 is TGTGCCAGCTCACCAGGGCAGGGGGCCGTCGAGCAGTACTTC.

The rearrangement joins TRBV7-2 to TRBJ1-5, with 10 bases that match TRBD1. The CDR3 contains 15 residues. Per the germline V gene, CDR1 is SGHTA and CDR2 is FQGNSA. The junction had 2 bases not matched to a gene; V was cut back by 3 bases and J by 3 bases. The CDR3 sequence is CASSFGQGDNQPQHF. DNA of the CDR3: TGTGCCAGCAGCTTCGGACAGGGGGACAATCAGCCCCAGCATTTT.

V is TRBV30 and J is TRBJ2-7; D may be TRBD1 (6 bases). Trimming took off 3 bases at V and 3 bases at J, with 18 bases between the two ends. CDR3 length equals 15 residues. Germline V lookup: CDR1 GTSNPN, CDR2 SVGIG (reference sequence). The CDR3 reads CAWRQPTGIYYEQYF. CDR3 sequence (DNA): TGTGCCTGGAGACAGCCGACAGGTATTTACTACGAGCAGTACTTC.

Written as DNA, the CDR3 is TGTGCCTGCAATGGACAGGAGCGGGGTCAGCCCCAGCATTTT. As protein: CACNGQERGQPQHF. The chain combines TRBV30 with TRBJ1-5, with 7 bases identical to TRBD1. The V gene end was trimmed by 6 bases and the J gene end by 6 bases; junction bases not matched to a gene: 11. The germline V gene has CDR1 GTSNPN and CDR2 SVGIG (reference sequence). This CDR3 has 14 amino acids. Supplemented by reference TRBV30 and TRBJ1-5, the full variable domain reads SQTIHQWPATLVQPVGSPLSLECTVEGTSNPNLYWYRQAAGRGLQLLFYSVGIGQISSEVPQNLSASRPQDRQFILSSKKLLLSDSGFYLCACNGQERGQPQHFGDGTRLSIL.

This clonotype was observed a few times. V and J are TRBV30 and TRBJ1-1; 8 nucleotides agree with TRBD1. The V and J ends lost 4 bases and 4 bases, in that order; junction bases with no gene match: 2. The germline V gene encodes CDR1 GTSNPN and CDR2 SVGIG (reference sequence). The CDR3 consists of 12 residues. As DNA, the CDR3 is TGTGCCTGGACTACAGGGGGCACTGAAGCTTTCTTT. Protein product: CAWTTGGTEAFF. Based on the CDR3 plus reference TRBV30 and TRBJ1-1, the full variable domain is SQTIHQWPATLVQPVGSPLSLECTVEGTSNPNLYWYRQAAGRGLQLLFYSVGIGQISSEVPQNLSASRPQDRQFILSSKKLLLSDSGFYLCAWTTGGTEAFFGQGTRLTVV.

The genes are TRBV15 and TRBJ2-7, with 10 bases identical to TRBD1. J was trimmed by 1 base and V by 2 bases; bases with no gene match: 2. The CDR3 sequence is 15 residues long. Germline CDR1 LNHNV, CDR2 YYDKDF (reference sequence). The CDR3 DNA reads TGTGCCACCAGCAGATCGGGACAGGGGTCCTACGAGCAGTACTTC. Translating it yields CATSRSGQGSYEQYF.

A single count supports this clonotype. The chain is built from TRBV5-6 and TRBJ1-6, with D perhaps matching TRBD1 (6 bases). The CDR3 contains 14 residues. With 4 bases removed from V and 7 bases from J, the gap between germline ends came to 12 bases. Germline loops: CDR1 SGHDT, CDR2 YYEEEE. As DNA, the CDR3 is TGTGCCAGCAGCCCAACAGGGATCAATTCACCCCTCCACTTT. Translation: CASSPTGINSPLHF.

V is TRBV3-1 and J is TRBJ2-1; no firm D call. V lost 3 bases to trimming and J lost 8 bases, with 14 bases between them. There are 14 residues in the CDR3. Germline V gene lookup returns CDR1 LGHDT and CDR2 YNNKEL (reference sequence). The CDR3: CASSQARGGDEQFF. Written as DNA, the CDR3 is TGTGCCAGCAGCCAGGCCCGCGGCGGTGATGAGCAGTTCTTC.

The chain joins TRBV4-2 to TRBJ2-3, with 7 bases lining up with TRBD1. CDR3 length: 16 residues. The germline V gene has CDR1 LGHNA and CDR2 YNFKEQ. V shed 0 bases, J shed 2 bases, and the junction held 5 bases outside the gene matches. In DNA form, the CDR3 reads TGTGCCAGCAGCCAAGAACAGGGGACCCCCACAGATACGCAGTATTTT. Amino acids: CASSQEQGTPTDTQYF.

This clonotype was recorded once. CDR3 residues: CASSFIRGYEQYF. DNA of the CDR3: TGTGCCAGCAGTTTTATCAGGGGCTACGAGCAGTACTTC. The rearrangement joins TRBV12-3 or TRBV12-4 to TRBJ2-7; possibly TRBD1 for D (6 bases). V dropped 3 bases and J dropped 3 bases, with 9 bases sitting between them. The CDR3 loop spans 13 amino acids.

The J gene is TRBJ1-4, the V gene TRBV6-5; 8 nucleotides line up with TRBD1. The germline CDR1 and CDR2 sequences are MNHEY and SVGAGI. V lost 5 bases, J lost 13 bases, and 6 bases stayed unmatched. This CDR3 has 12 residues. CDR3: CASSPTTGALFF. The CDR3 DNA is TGTGCCAGCAGTCCCACGACAGGGGCACTGTTTTTT.

This clonotype was observed a handful of times. The gene calls are TRBV6-1 and TRBJ2-5, with 8 bases aligning to TRBD2. The CDR3 runs to 15 residues. V shed 5 bases and J 0 bases; nucleotides not matched to a gene: 5. Per germline, CDR1 MNHNS and CDR2 SASEGT. CDR3 sequence (DNA): TGTGCCAGCAGTCGAACACTAGCGGACCAAGAGACCCAGTACTTC. Protein product: CASSRTLADQETQYF.

This clonotype was seen just once. J is TRBJ2-3 and V is TRBV19; tentative D call: TRBD1 (6 bases). The germline V gene has CDR1 LNHDA and CDR2 SQIVND (reference sequence). The length of the CDR3 is 13 residues. V lost 7 bases and J 6 bases, leaving 14 bases between the germline ends. Here the CDR3 reads CASMRGFEDTQYF. For the CDR3, the DNA is TGTGCCAGTATGAGGGGGTTCGAGGATACGCAGTATTTT. Full variable domain (remainder filled in from reference TRBV19 and TRBJ2-3): DGGITQSPKYLFRKEGQNVTLSCEQNLNHDAMYWYRQDPGQGLRLIYYSQIVNDFQKGDIAEGYSVSREKKESFPLTVTSAQKNPTAFYLCASMRGFEDTQYFGPGTRLTVL.

Only a few counts were recorded for this clonotype. The chain couples TRBV27 to TRBJ2-7, with D unclear. The germline V gene has CDR1 MNHEY and CDR2 SMNVEV (reference sequence). The CDR3 contains 12 residues. Trimming took off 5 bases at V and 3 bases at J, with 8 bases between the two ends. Here the CDR3 DNA reads TGTGCCAGCAGTACCGACCGCTACGAGCAGTACTTC. Its translation: CASSTDRYEQYF.

The genes are TRBV13 and TRBJ1-6; 9 positions match TRBD1. There are 15 residues in the CDR3. V shed 5 bases and J 6 bases; nucleotides not matched to a gene: 5. Germline V lookup: CDR1 PRHDT, CDR2 FYEKMQ (reference sequence). CDR3 DNA: TGTGCCAGCAGCCTACAGGGGGCGGGTAATTCACCCCTCCACTTT. Translating gives CASSLQGAGNSPLHF.

This clonotype was detected only once. In nucleotides, the CDR3 is TGCGCCAGCAGCGCGGAAGTACTAGCGGGAGTTGGCACAGATACGCAGTATTTT. It yields the protein CASSAEVLAGVGTDTQYF. The chain has TRBV5-1 and TRBJ2-3; 11 bases map to TRBD2. V was pared by 4 bases and J by 1 base, with 11 bases of the junction left unmatched. CDR1 and CDR2 (germline): SGHRS, YFSETQ. The CDR3 extends over 18 amino acids.

V usage is TRBV24-1 and J usage is TRBJ1-5; 8 positions agree with TRBD1. V dropped 4 bases and J dropped 2; count of bases not matched to a gene: 6. The CDR3 sequence is 16 residues long. CDR1 is KGHDR, CDR2 SFDVKD, per germline. Here the CDR3 DNA reads TGTGCCACCAGTGACCTTAAGGACAGGGGCAATCAGCCCCAGCATTTT. Its translation is CATSDLKDRGNQPQHF.